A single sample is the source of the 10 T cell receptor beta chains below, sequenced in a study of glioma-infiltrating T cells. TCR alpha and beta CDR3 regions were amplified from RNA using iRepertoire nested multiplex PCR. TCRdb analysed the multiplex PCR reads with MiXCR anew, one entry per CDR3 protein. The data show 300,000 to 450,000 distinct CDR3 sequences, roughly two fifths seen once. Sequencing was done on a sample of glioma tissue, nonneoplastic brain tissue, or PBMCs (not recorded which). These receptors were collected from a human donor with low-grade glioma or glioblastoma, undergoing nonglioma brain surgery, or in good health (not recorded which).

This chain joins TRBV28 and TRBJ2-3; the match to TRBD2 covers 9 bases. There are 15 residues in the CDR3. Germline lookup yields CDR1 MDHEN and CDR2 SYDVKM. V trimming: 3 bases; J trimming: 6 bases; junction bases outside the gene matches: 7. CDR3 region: CASSLLAGSEDTQYF. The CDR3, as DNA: TGTGCCAGCAGTTTGCTAGCGGGATCGGAGGATACGCAGTATTTT.

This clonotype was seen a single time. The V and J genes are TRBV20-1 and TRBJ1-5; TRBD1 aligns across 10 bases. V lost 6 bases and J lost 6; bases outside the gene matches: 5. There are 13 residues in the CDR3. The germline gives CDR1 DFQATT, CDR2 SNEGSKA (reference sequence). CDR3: CSAGTGDSQPQHF. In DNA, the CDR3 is TGCAGTGCCGGGACAGGGGATAGTCAGCCCCAGCATTTT.

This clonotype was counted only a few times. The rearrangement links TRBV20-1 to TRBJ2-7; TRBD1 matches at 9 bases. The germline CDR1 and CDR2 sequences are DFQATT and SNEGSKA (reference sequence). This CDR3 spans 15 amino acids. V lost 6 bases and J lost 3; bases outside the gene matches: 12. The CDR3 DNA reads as TGCAGTGCGGAAGAAATAGACAGGGGGGTCTACGAGCAGTACTTC. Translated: CSAEEIDRGVYEQYF.

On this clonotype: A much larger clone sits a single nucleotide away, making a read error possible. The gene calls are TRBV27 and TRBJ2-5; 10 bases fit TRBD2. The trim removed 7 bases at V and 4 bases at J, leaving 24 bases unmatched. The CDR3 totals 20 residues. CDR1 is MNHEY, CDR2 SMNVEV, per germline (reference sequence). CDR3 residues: CASTPLRRGLAGVSRETQYF. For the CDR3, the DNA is TGTGCCAGCACCCCGTTGAGACGGGGTCTAGCGGGAGTATCGAGAGAGACCCAGTACTTC.

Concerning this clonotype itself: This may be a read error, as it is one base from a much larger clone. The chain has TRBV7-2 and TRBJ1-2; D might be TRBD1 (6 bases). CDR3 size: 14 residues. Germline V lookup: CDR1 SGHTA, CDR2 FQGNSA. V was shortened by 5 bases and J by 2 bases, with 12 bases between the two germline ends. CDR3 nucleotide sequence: TGTGCCAGCAGCCCGGACAGCCAGAACTATGGCTACACCTTC. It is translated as CASSPDSQNYGYTF.

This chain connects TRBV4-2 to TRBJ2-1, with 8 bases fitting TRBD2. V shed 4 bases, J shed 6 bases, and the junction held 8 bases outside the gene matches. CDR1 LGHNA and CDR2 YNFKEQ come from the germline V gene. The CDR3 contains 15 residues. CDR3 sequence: CASSPQGLVINEQFF. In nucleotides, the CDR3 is TGTGCCAGCAGCCCCCAGGGACTAGTCATCAATGAGCAGTTCTTC.

The CDR3 DNA follows: TGTGCCACCAGCAGAGACGGGGGACAGATGGGAAAACTGTTTTTT. Protein product: CATSRDGGQMGKLFF. The V gene is TRBV15, the J gene TRBJ1-4; 7 bases align to TRBD1. The germline CDR1 and CDR2 sequences are LNHNV and YYDKDF (reference sequence). The CDR3 has 15 residues. V lost 0 bases and J lost 10; bases outside the gene matches: 8.

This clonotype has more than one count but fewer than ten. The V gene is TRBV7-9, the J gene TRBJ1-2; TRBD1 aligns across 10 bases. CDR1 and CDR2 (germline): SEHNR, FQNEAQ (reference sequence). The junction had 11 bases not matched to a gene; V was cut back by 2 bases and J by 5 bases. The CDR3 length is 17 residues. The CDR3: CASSLPASTGGYYGYTF. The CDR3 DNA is TGTGCCAGCAGCTTACCGGCCTCGACAGGGGGCTATTATGGCTACACCTTC.

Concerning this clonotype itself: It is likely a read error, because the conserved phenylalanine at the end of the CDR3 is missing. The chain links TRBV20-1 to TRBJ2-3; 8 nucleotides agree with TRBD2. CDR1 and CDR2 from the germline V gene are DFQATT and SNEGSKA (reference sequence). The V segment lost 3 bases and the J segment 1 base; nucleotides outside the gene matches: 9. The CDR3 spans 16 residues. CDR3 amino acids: CSARVIAGSRTDTQYY. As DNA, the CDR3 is TGCAGTGCTAGGGTAATAGCGGGAAGCCGCACAGATACGCAGTATTAT.

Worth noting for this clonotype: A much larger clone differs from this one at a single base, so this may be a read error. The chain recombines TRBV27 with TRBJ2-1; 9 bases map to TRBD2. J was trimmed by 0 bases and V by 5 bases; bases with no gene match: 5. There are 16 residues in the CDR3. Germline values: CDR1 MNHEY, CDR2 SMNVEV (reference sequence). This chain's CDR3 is CASSPLAGISYNEQFF. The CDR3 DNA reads TGTGCCAGCAGTCCTCTAGCGGGAATCTCCTACAATGAGCAGTTCTTC.